Listed below are T cell receptor beta chains from one sample, sequenced in a study of OX40 agonist ivuxolimab in advanced cancers. Using immunoSEQ multiplex PCR, the repertoire was profiled, and TCRdb retains in-frame clones only, with some absent. The data show 90,000 to 150,000 clones, 85% to 90% seen once. Sequences were derived from CD4+ or CD8+ T cells sorted from blood, sampled in a trial of the OX40 agonist ivuxolimab. The receptors shown here come from an adult with an advanced solid tumor such as melanoma, head and neck, liver or kidney cancer. Each CDR3 is given with its conserved first and last residue.

V	J	CDR3
TRBV6-1	TRBJ1-1	CASREEGTGRAFF
TRBV29-1	TRBJ1-1	CSGKTDRAFF
TRBV28	TRBJ1-2	CASLSLREINYGYTF
TRBV19	TRBJ1-2	CASKALQGADYGYTF
TRBV7-2	TRBJ2-3	CASSLDRAGGTDTQYF
TRBV27	TRBJ1-6	CASSYKVGTPLHF
TRBV6-5	TRBJ1-1	CASTKTGNTEAFF
TRBV19	TRBJ2-5	CASRQSGETQYF
TRBV5-1	TRBJ2-7	CASRGFNSYEQYF
TRBV5-1	TRBJ2-3	CASSPDSGASRDTQYF
TRBV28	TRBJ2-3	CASSPADGRNTQYF
TRBV4-1	TRBJ1-4	CASSQVESLGEKLFF
TRBV5-4	TRBJ2-5	CASSLGGVGTEETQYF
TRBV27	TRBJ1-4	CASSLSMGRLEKLFF
TRBV6-6	TRBJ1-4	CASNQGNEKLFF
TRBV10-3	TRBJ2-7	CAIALTGNEQYF
TRBV28	TRBJ1-6	CASRYPRGITNSPLHF
TRBV5-4	TRBJ1-1	CASSYEGSRSNTEAFF
TRBV6-4	TRBJ2-3	CASRVQRGTDTQYF
TRBV5-6	TRBJ2-5	CASSFWGIQETQYF
TRBV9	TRBJ2-3	CASSVQGTDTQYF
TRBV18	TRBJ1-4	CASSPSSDPNEKLFF
TRBV5-1	TRBJ2-5	CASSPLGTGRKETQYF
TRBV28	TRBJ1-2	CASSFGKAGRYGYTF
TRBV19	TRBJ1-5	CASSIGQGFDQPQHF
TRBV7-3	TRBJ2-2	CASSLTAGSNTGELFF
TRBV2	TRBJ1-1	CASSYSPPRAMNTEAFF
TRBV7-2	TRBJ1-1	CATSQTRNTEAFF
TRBV5-4	TRBJ2-2	CASGAVLTGELFF
TRBV7-9	TRBJ1-2	CASNSNLRGKGGYTF
TRBV6-5	TRBJ1-1	CASSYRMNTEAFF
TRBV6-5	TRBJ1-1	CASSYWRNTEAFF
TRBV4-2	TRBJ1-2	CASSQETAYGYTF
TRBV7-2	TRBJ2-3	CASSPSGLSTDTQYF
TRBV5-1	TRBJ2-7	CASSEGVQGMYEQYF
TRBV12-5	TRBJ2-7	CASGPGGGSYEQYF
TRBV7-2	TRBJ2-1	CASSLVSVASGGEQFF
TRBV19	TRBJ1-2	CASSPLGGYGYTF
TRBV4-1	TRBJ1-5	CASSQEGSGANQPQHF
TRBV10-1	TRBJ2-5	CASSVGTSVRETQYF
TRBV6-5	TRBJ1-6	CAGQGARNSPLHF
TRBV18	TRBJ2-7	CASSPEGYEQYF
TRBV28	TRBJ2-7	CASTGYGDSYEQYF
TRBV7-2	TRBJ1-6	CAIQGYNSPLHF
TRBV10-1	TRBJ2-2	CASSNVISNTGELFF
TRBV6-1	TRBJ2-5	CASSEVLAGAETQYF
TRBV7-2	TRBJ2-1	CASRNRAGGRGEQFF
TRBV19	TRBJ1-2	CASSPPEQGNYGYTF
TRBV6-5	TRBJ1-1	CASTRTGVMNTEAFF
TRBV7-8	TRBJ2-2	CASLDGRGGSGELFF
TRBV7-9	TRBJ1-2	CASSSDGLEGGYTF
TRBV19	TRBJ1-5	CASSEGAAEGPQHF
TRBV6-5	TRBJ2-2	CASSYSGNTGELFF
TRBV5-4	TRBJ1-2	CASSTEFQNYGYTF
TRBV9	TRBJ1-1	CASSPGPGSEAFF
TRBV7-6	TRBJ2-1	CASSLEGGGAVNEQFF
TRBV2	TRBJ2-2	CASKVYLNTGELFF